This TCR beta chain was profiled in a study of control samples from healthy donors and cancer patients. Data came from immunoSEQ multiplex PCR; TCRdb stores just in-frame clones and leaves some out. The repertoire includes 100,000 to 150,000 clones, 75% to 95% of them detected once, and 2% to 3% sits in the top ten. This CDR3 is built from 13 residues. V dropped 4 bases and J dropped 5 bases, with 12 bases sitting between them. Per germline, CDR1 SGHTA and CDR2 FQGTGA. This TCR derives from a man aged 35 to 55 in good health. The chain couples TRBV7-3 to TRBJ2-7; D not certain. The sample comprised blood. The CDR3 sequence: CASSSLVANEQYF. The CDR3 DNA is TGTGCCAGCAGCTCCCTCGTGGCGAACGAGCAGTACTTC.